The sequence of this T cell receptor beta chain was determined in a study of response to subunit inactivated influenza vaccine. TCRdb reprocessed the RT-PCR reads with MiXCR, giving one entry per CDR3 protein. There are around 580,000 distinct CDR3 sequences in the sample; 10% to 15% occur only once, and about a tenth lies in the top ten. Germline assignment: CDR1 SGHRS and CDR2 YFSETQ. The CDR3 has 17 amino acids. Trimming stripped 3 bases from V and 2 bases from J, with 19 bases between. This clonotype has more than one count but fewer than ten. Sequencing used PBMCs from blood, obtained on the day of vaccination. The receptor's source is a man between 50 and 59 years old who received an inactivated influenza vaccine. The chain uses TRBV5-1 and TRBJ2-3; the D call may be TRBD1 or TRBD2 (5 bases each). The CDR3 DNA is TGCGCCAGCAGCTCGGCCGGGACCCTCCAAACCACAGATACGCAGTATTTT. Amino acids: CASSSAGTLQTTDTQYF.